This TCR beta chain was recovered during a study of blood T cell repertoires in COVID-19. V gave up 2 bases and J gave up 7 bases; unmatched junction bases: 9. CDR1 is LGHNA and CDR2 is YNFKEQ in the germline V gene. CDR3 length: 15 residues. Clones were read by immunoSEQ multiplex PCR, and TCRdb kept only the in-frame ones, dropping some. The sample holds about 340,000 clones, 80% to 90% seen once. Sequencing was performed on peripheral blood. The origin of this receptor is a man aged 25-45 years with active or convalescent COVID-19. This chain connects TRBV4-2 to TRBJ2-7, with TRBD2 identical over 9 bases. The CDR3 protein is CASSQFPAGGGEQYF. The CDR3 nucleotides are TGTGCCAGCAGCCAATTCCCAGCGGGGGGCGGGGAGCAGTACTTC.